These 10 T cell receptor beta chains share one sample of origin, sequenced in a study of memory CD4+ T cells and cytomegalovirus serostatus. The sort gate was single viable CD3+CD4+CD8-CD45RO+ cells for memory CD4+ T cells. The assay was immunoSEQ multiplex PCR, and TCRdb's table has in-frame clones only and misses some. The table lists about 73,000 clones, under 80% of them singletons, with just over 2.5% in the top ten. Sequencing was performed on memory CD4+ T cells from blood. These receptors were taken from an adult in good health and CMV-seropositive.

This clone has more than one count but fewer than ten. The chain carries TRBV6-5 and TRBJ1-2, with TRBD1 identical over 7 bases. With 5 bases clipped from V and 8 bases from J, the junction kept 14 bases outside the gene matches. The germline V gene has CDR1 MNHEY and CDR2 SVGAGI. CDR3 length equals 15 residues. The CDR3 spells CASSHKTGQFLGYTF. The DNA for the CDR3 is TGTGCCAGCAGTCACAAGACGGGACAGTTCTTGGGCTACACCTTC.

The rearrangement uses TRBV19 and TRBJ1-2; 9 nucleotides match TRBD1. Germline values: CDR1 LNHDA, CDR2 SQIVND (reference sequence). The CDR3 length is 17 residues. The J segment lost 5 bases and the V segment lost 5 bases, leaving 15 bases of the junction unmatched. This chain's CDR3 is CASSVQAGQGWAYGYTF. Here the CDR3 DNA reads TGTGCCAGTAGTGTCCAAGCGGGACAGGGATGGGCGTATGGCTACACCTTC.

The chain joins TRBV2 to TRBJ2-3; TRBD1 matches 10 bases. J lost 4 bases, V lost 6 bases, and 7 bases had no gene match. This CDR3 has 15 amino acids. Germline CDR1 is SNHLY and CDR2 is FYNNEI. The CDR3: CASRPGTGAPDTQYF. The CDR3 DNA is TGTGCCAGCAGGCCCGGGACAGGGGCTCCAGATACGCAGTATTTT.

This sequence joins TRBV10-2 and TRBJ2-2; 9 bases align to TRBD1. After removal of 7 bases from V and 4 bases from J, the junction contained 7 bases not matched to a gene. Germline CDR1 and CDR2: WSHSY and SAAADI. The length of the CDR3 is 15 residues. The CDR3 protein is CASTGTGRSTGELFF. Written as DNA, the CDR3 is TGCGCCAGCACAGGGACAGGGAGAAGCACCGGGGAGCTGTTTTTT.

This clone was recorded only once. The chain is built from TRBV2 and TRBJ2-3; weak D call: TRBD2 (6 bases). The length of the CDR3 is 13 residues. Deletions cut 1 base from V and 8 bases from J, with 10 bases between. Germline-derived CDR1 and CDR2 are SNHLY and FYNNEI. This CDR3 reads CASSEGGVGTQYF. The CDR3 DNA reads TGTGCCAGCAGTGAAGGGGGGGTGGGTACGCAGTATTTT.

The chain carries TRBV5-1 and TRBJ1-1; unclear D gene. This CDR3 spans 14 amino acids. Between the trimmed V and J ends, which lost 0 bases and 5 bases, there was a span of 11 bases. From germline, CDR1 is SGHRS and CDR2 YFSETQ. The CDR3 region is CASSLGHRLTEAFF. CDR3 DNA: TGCGCCAGCAGCTTGGGTCACAGATTGACTGAAGCTTTCTTT.

This chain joins TRBV28 and TRBJ1-1; no definite D call. Trimming took off 4 bases at V and 1 base at J, with 7 bases between the two ends. Per germline, CDR1 MDHEN and CDR2 SYDVKM. This CDR3 has 13 residues. The CDR3 sequence is CASSSQTNTEAFF. In DNA form, the CDR3 reads TGTGCCAGCAGTTCTCAGACGAACACTGAAGCTTTCTTT.

The V and J genes are TRBV10-1 and TRBJ1-6; no firm D call. From germline, CDR1 is WNHNN and CDR2 SYGVQD (reference sequence). V dropped 4 bases and J dropped 8 bases, with 9 bases sitting between them. This CDR3 is built from 13 residues. The CDR3 DNA reads TGCGCCAGCAGTGGCCCTGGAGATTCACCCCTCCACTTT. Translation: CASSGPGDSPLHF.

The rearrangement uses TRBV6-1 and TRBJ2-3; no reliable D call. The germline V gene encodes CDR1 MNHNS and CDR2 SASEGT. The V end was cut by 6 bases, the J end by 1 base, with 8 bases between. There are 13 residues in the CDR3. The CDR3 here is CASRWSGTDTQYF. The DNA of the CDR3 is TGTGCCAGCAGATGGAGTGGCACAGATACGCAGTATTTT.

This chain joins TRBV5-4 and TRBJ1-1; no definite D call. Germline V gene sequence: CDR1 SGHNT, CDR2 YYREEE (reference sequence). The ends were cut back, 2 bases at V and 1 base at J, with 6 bases in the middle. The CDR3 has 13 amino acids. For the CDR3, the DNA is TGTGCCAGCAGCTTCGATAGGAACACTGAAGCTTTCTTT. It codes for CASSFDRNTEAFF. The whole variable domain, filled in from reference TRBV5-4 and TRBJ1-1, reads ETGVTQSPTHLIKTRGQQVTLRCSSQSGHNTVSWYQQALGQGPQFIFQYYREEENGRGNFPPRFSGLQFPNYSSELNVNALELDDSALYLCASSFDRNTEAFFGQGTRLTVV.